What follows are 5 T cell receptor beta chains derived from one specimen sequenced in a study of T cells in localized non-small cell lung cancer. Sequencing used immunoSEQ multiplex PCR; TCRdb keeps in-frame clones, though not all of them. The top ten hold about 7% of the sample, which has fewer than 25,000 clones, 90% seen once. This sample comprised peripheral blood, obtained before any cancer treatment. The source of these receptors is a woman aged 40-70 years with stage I lung adenocarcinoma.

The genes are TRBV28 and TRBJ1-1; the D is unclear. V was cut by 2 bases and J by 0 bases, with 19 bases left in between. Germline V gene sequence: CDR1 MDHEN, CDR2 SYDVKM. The CDR3 sequence is 18 residues long. DNA for the CDR3: TGTGCCAGCAGTTTAGTAGCCCCCTTCGTGGGGTTGAACACTGAAGCTTTCTTT. The encoded protein is CASSLVAPFVGLNTEAFF. Filled out from reference TRBV28 and TRBJ1-1, the complete variable domain reads DVKVTQSSRYLVKRTGEKVFLECVQDMDHENMFWYRQDPGLGLRLIYFSYDVKMKEKGDIPEGYSVSREKKERFSLILESASTNQTSMYLCASSLVAPFVGLNTEAFFGQGTRLTVV.

The chain uses TRBV7-9 and TRBJ2-3; 12 bases match TRBD2. Trimming at V came to 6 bases and at J to 0 bases, leaving 4 bases not matched to a gene. The CDR3 has 16 residues. The germline V gene has CDR1 SEHNR and CDR2 FQNEAQ (reference sequence). The CDR3 DNA is TGTGCCAGCAGTAAGACTAGCGGGGGAAGCACAGATACGCAGTATTTT. Amino acids: CASSKTSGGSTDTQYF. Filled out from reference TRBV7-9 and TRBJ2-3, the complete variable domain reads DTGVSQNPRHKITKRGQNVTFRCDPISEHNRLYWYRQTLGQGPEFLTYFQNEAQLEKSRLLSDRFSAERPKGSFSTLEIQRTEQGDSAMYLCASSKTSGGSTDTQYFGPGTRLTVL.

This chain links TRBV10-1 with TRBJ1-5; D is perhaps TRBD1 (6 bases). In germline, CDR1 is WNHNN, CDR2 SYGVQD (reference sequence). The CDR3 covers 13 residues. V lost 7 bases to trimming and J lost 2 bases, with 9 bases between them. CDR3 nucleotide sequence: TGCGCCAGCAAGGGGGGAGGCAATCAGCCCCAGCATTTT. Translated: CASKGGGNQPQHF.

The J gene is TRBJ1-5, the V gene TRBV7-9; weak D call: TRBD1 (5 bases). V shed 5 bases and J shed 3 bases, with 11 bases lying between them. In germline, CDR1 is SEHNR, CDR2 FQNEAQ (reference sequence). The CDR3 has 14 amino acids. This CDR3 reads CASSPGDYNQPQHF. CDR3 nucleotides: TGTGCCAGCAGCCCTGGGGACTACAATCAGCCCCAGCATTTT.

This CDR3 reads CASSPQSGEQYF. Written as DNA, the CDR3 is TGTGCCAGTAGTCCCCAATCGGGAGAGCAGTACTTC. This sequence joins TRBV19 and TRBJ2-7; tentative D call: TRBD2 (5 bases). Germline V gene lookup returns CDR1 LNHDA and CDR2 SQIVND (reference sequence). The CDR3 is made up of 12 amino acids. The V end lost 5 bases, the J end lost 7 bases, and 12 bases lay between the germline ends. The variable domain in full, completed from reference TRBV19 and TRBJ2-7, reads DGGITQSPKYLFRKEGQNVTLSCEQNLNHDAMYWYRQDPGQGLRLIYYSQIVNDFQKGDIAEGYSVSREKKESFPLTVTSAQKNPTAFYLCASSPQSGEQYFGPGTRLTVT.